The 30 T cell receptor beta chains in this list originate from one sample, sequenced in a study of blood T cell repertoires in COVID-19. Here immunoSEQ multiplex PCR was the method, and the copy in TCRdb shows in-frame clones only, minus some. This sample yields roughly 200,000 clones, of which approximately 80% are seen a single time; 20% belongs to the top ten. Sequenced material: peripheral blood. All receptors derive from a human donor in a cohort sampled during active COVID-19.

This chain joins TRBV7-8 and TRBJ1-3; D is unresolved. CDR3 size: 15 residues. Germline V lookup: CDR1 SGHVS, CDR2 FQNEAQ. Trimming pared 3 bases from V and 3 bases from J, leaving 12 bases between. In DNA form, the CDR3 reads TGTGCCAGCAGCTTCGGCGGTATGTTTGGAAACACCATATATTTT. It is translated as CASSFGGMFGNTIYF.

This rearrangement joins TRBV30 to TRBJ1-4; D uncertain. CDR1 and CDR2 from the germline V gene are GTSNPN and SVGIG (reference sequence). This CDR3 comprises 13 residues. V was cut by 2 bases and J by 8 bases, with 12 bases left in between. The CDR3 nucleotides read TGTGCCTGGAGTCCCCCCGGCAGGGAAAAACTGTTTTTT. It is translated as CAWSPPGREKLFF.

The chain carries TRBV20-1 and TRBJ1-1; D call uncertain. Germline V lookup: CDR1 DFQATT, CDR2 SNEGSKA (reference sequence). V was cut by 3 bases and J by 8 bases, with 10 bases left in between. The CDR3 loop spans 11 amino acids. The CDR3 sequence is CSASREDEAFF. CDR3 nucleotides: TGCAGTGCTAGTCGGGAAGACGAAGCTTTCTTT.

This sequence joins TRBV19 and TRBJ2-4; TRBD1 is a possible D gene (6 bases). The CDR3 length is 13 residues. The V end was cut by 4 bases, the J end by 9 bases, with 13 bases between. Germline V gene sequence: CDR1 LNHDA, CDR2 SQIVND (reference sequence). CDR3 nucleotides: TGTGCCAGTAGTAGAGCAGGGGCGAGCATTCAGTACTTC. Protein product: CASSRAGASIQYF.

The CDR3 protein is CASSPGAKKNYGYTF. CDR3 coding DNA: TGTGCCAGTTCCCCGGGAGCTAAAAAAAACTATGGCTACACCTTC. The rearrangement joins TRBV19 to TRBJ1-2; D is uncertain. Looked up from germline, CDR1 is LNHDA and CDR2 is SQIVND (reference sequence). This CDR3 has 15 amino acids. The germline V and J ends were trimmed by 8 bases and 2 bases, with 18 bases remaining between them.

The chain employs TRBV2 and TRBJ2-2; D gene unclear. The V end lost 6 bases, the J end lost 4 bases, and 12 bases lay between the germline ends. This CDR3 contains 14 residues. Germline values: CDR1 SNHLY, CDR2 FYNNEI. The CDR3 nucleotides read TGTGCCAGCAGCAAATCAGGTTTCACCGGGGAGCTGTTTTTT. It specifies CASSKSGFTGELFF.

The chain links TRBV6-5 to TRBJ2-1; 13 nucleotides line up with TRBD2. The V gene end was trimmed by 6 bases and the J gene end by 4 bases; junction bases not matched to a gene: 3. This CDR3 comprises 15 residues. Germline V gives CDR1 MNHEY, CDR2 SVGAGI. The CDR3 nucleotides are TGTGCCAGCAGCCGGACTAGCGGGGGATACAATGAGCAGTTCTTC. Translated, it gives CASSRTSGGYNEQFF.

V is TRBV28 and J is TRBJ2-7; 12 bases are shared with TRBD1. J gave up 4 bases and V 5 bases, and 6 bases lay outside the gene matches. The CDR3 length is 15 residues. Germline values: CDR1 MDHEN, CDR2 SYDVKM. The CDR3: CASSTGTGGRYEQYF. DNA for the CDR3: TGTGCCAGCAGTACAGGGACAGGGGGCAGGTACGAGCAGTACTTC.

This clone was detected many times. The CDR3 here is CASSLGGLNTEAFF. The DNA of the CDR3 is TGTGCCAGCAGCTTAGGAGGATTGAACACTGAAGCTTTCTTT. V is TRBV7-9 and J is TRBJ1-1; unclear D gene. Germline CDR1 SEHNR, CDR2 FQNEAQ (reference sequence). With 1 base removed from V and 0 bases from J, the gap between germline ends came to 6 bases. The CDR3 has 14 amino acids.

The CDR3 coding sequence is TGTGCCAGCAGCTTAGTTGCAGACGAGGACCGGGGGGGAGCAGTTTGGCAGTTCTTC. Translated: CASSLVADEDRGGAVWQFF. The chain combines TRBV5-6 with TRBJ2-1; 8 bases line up with TRBD2. Germline loops: CDR1 SGHDT, CDR2 YYEEEE. The CDR3 totals 19 residues. The V and J ends lost 2 bases and 12 bases, in that order; junction bases with no gene match: 25. Full variable domain (remainder filled in from reference TRBV5-6 and TRBJ2-1): DAGVTQSPTHLIKTRGQQVTLRCSPKSGHDTVSWYQQALGQGPQFIFQYYEEEERQRGNFPDRFSGHQFPNYSSELNVNALLLGDSALYLCASSLVADEDRGGAVWQFFGPGTRLTVL.

This sequence joins TRBV6-5 and TRBJ1-1; TRBD1 matches at 7 bases. Germline CDR1 and CDR2: MNHEY and SVGAGI. The CDR3 is made up of 15 amino acids. V shed 4 bases and J 11 bases; nucleotides not matched to a gene: 16. In DNA form, the CDR3 reads TGTGCCAGCAGTTCACACAGTAGGGGACAGACGAGGGCTTTCTTT. Its translation: CASSSHSRGQTRAFF.

The DNA for the CDR3 is TGTGCCAGCAGCTTTCGTCGGGGGGGCCCCGGTGAGCAGTTCTTC. The encoded protein is CASSFRRGGPGEQFF. The V and J genes are TRBV7-2 and TRBJ2-1; the match to TRBD2 covers 8 bases. V dropped 3 bases and J dropped 9; count of bases not matched to a gene: 10. The germline V gene encodes CDR1 SGHTA and CDR2 FQGNSA. The CDR3 runs 15 residues.

V and J are TRBV19 and TRBJ2-1; 7 bases map to TRBD1. Germline V gene data show CDR1 as LNHDA and CDR2 as SQIVND (reference sequence). This CDR3 contains 16 residues. V shed 3 bases and J 4 bases; nucleotides not matched to a gene: 9. The chain's CDR3 is CASSMYRGPGYNEQFF. CDR3 DNA: TGTGCCAGTAGTATGTACAGGGGCCCAGGTTACAATGAGCAGTTCTTC.

The chain combines TRBV9 with TRBJ1-4; 7 bases line up with TRBD1. The CDR3 is made up of 14 amino acids. Trimming took 0 bases from V and 8 from J; bases not matched to a gene: 4. Germline V lookup: CDR1 SGDLS, CDR2 YYNGEE. The DNA for the CDR3 is TGTGCCAGCAGCGTAGGACAGGGTCACGAAAAACTGTTTTTT. Its translation: CASSVGQGHEKLFF.

The genes are TRBV28 and TRBJ1-1; TRBD1 is a possible D gene (6 bases). This CDR3 region has 14 residues. Per the germline V gene, CDR1 is MDHEN and CDR2 is SYDVKM. Trimming left V 4 bases short and J 3 bases short, with 12 bases between. CDR3: CASSSGQGDTEAFF. The CDR3 region has the DNA TGTGCCAGCAGTTCGGGACAAGGGGACACTGAAGCTTTCTTT.

The chain joins TRBV5-6 to TRBJ1-1; D is perhaps TRBD1 (5 bases). Trimming stripped 4 bases from V and 7 bases from J, with 14 bases between. Germline lookup yields CDR1 SGHDT and CDR2 YYEEEE. There are 13 residues in the CDR3. CDR3 sequence (DNA): TGTGCCAGCAGCCACACAGGTGTTGATGAAGCTTTCTTT. It yields the protein CASSHTGVDEAFF.

There are many counts of this clone. The CDR3 protein is CAIQRDSTGNTIYF. The CDR3, as DNA: TGTGCCATCCAGCGAGACAGCACTGGAAACACCATATATTTT. V is TRBV10-3 and J is TRBJ1-3, with TRBD1 as a possible D gene (5 bases). Germline V gives CDR1 ENHRY, CDR2 SYGVKD. The CDR3 is 14 amino acids. V shed 8 bases and J shed 2 bases, with 13 bases lying between them.

This chain uses TRBV3-1 (or the pseudogene TRBV3-2) with TRBJ2-3; a weak D match, TRBD1 (5 bases). The CDR3 runs to 13 residues. Trimming took off 6 bases at V and 6 bases at J, with 13 bases between the two ends. Per germline, CDR1 LGHDT and CDR2 YNNKEL (reference sequence). The DNA of the CDR3 is TGTGCCAGCAGGGACACCCCGGGCGATACGCAGTATTTT. It specifies CASRDTPGDTQYF.

The chain links TRBV7-2 to TRBJ2-7, with D unresolved. The ends were cut back, 2 bases at V and 4 bases at J, with 9 bases in the middle. Germline CDR1 reads SGHTA; CDR2 reads FQGNSA. CDR3 size: 13 residues. The CDR3 sequence: CASSLNSPYEQYF. CDR3 bases: TGTGCCAGCAGCTTAAACTCCCCTTACGAGCAGTACTTC.

This clone was seen a single time. This chain links TRBV3-1 (or the pseudogene TRBV3-2) with TRBJ1-3; 9 bases are shared with TRBD1. The CDR3 is 16 residues long. Germline CDR1 is LGHDT and CDR2 is YNNKEL (reference sequence). V shed 4 bases and J 7 bases; nucleotides not matched to a gene: 11. The CDR3 DNA sequence: TGTGCCAGCAGCCCCTCCCAGACAGGGGGAAGTAACACCATATATTTT. This sequence encodes CASSPSQTGGSNTIYF.

The chain is built from TRBV19 and TRBJ2-7; 10 bases fit TRBD1. V lost 5 bases, J lost 9 bases, and 7 bases stayed unmatched. The CDR3 has 13 amino acids. CDR1 is LNHDA and CDR2 is SQIVND in the germline V gene (reference sequence). Here the CDR3 DNA reads TGTGCCAGTAGTCGGGACAGGGGAAGCTGGCAGTACGTC. Translated, it gives CASSRDRGSWQYV.

There are a few counts of this clone. This sequence joins TRBV4-1 and TRBJ1-1; D gene ambiguous. In germline, CDR1 is MGHRA, CDR2 YSYEKL. V lost 1 base and J lost 1, with 7 bases in between. The CDR3 runs 14 residues. The CDR3 spells CASSQGRQNTEAFF. The CDR3 region has the DNA TGCGCCAGCAGCCAAGGCAGGCAGAACACTGAAGCTTTCTTT.

The chain combines TRBV5-1 with TRBJ1-1; D uncertain. The germline V gene has CDR1 SGHRS and CDR2 YFSETQ. V was pared by 3 bases and J by 4 bases, with 10 bases between. The CDR3 length is 13 residues. The CDR3 sequence is CASSSGSPTEAFF. The CDR3 bases are TGCGCCAGCAGCTCGGGATCTCCCACTGAAGCTTTCTTT.

The V call is TRBV2, the J call TRBJ2-1; 11 bases map to TRBD2. The length of the CDR3 is 15 residues. J was trimmed by 4 bases and V by 6 bases; bases with no gene match: 5. Per the germline V gene, CDR1 is SNHLY and CDR2 is FYNNEI. CDR3 in amino acids: CASRPLAGEYNEQFF. CDR3 bases: TGTGCCAGCAGACCACTAGCGGGAGAGTACAATGAGCAGTTCTTC. Full variable domain (remainder filled in from reference TRBV2 and TRBJ2-1): EPEVTQTPSHQVTQMGQEVILRCVPISNHLYFYWYRQILGQKVEFLVSFYNNEISEKSEIFDDQFSVERPDGSNFTLKIRSTKLEDSAMYFCASRPLAGEYNEQFFGPGTRLTVL.

The chain uses TRBV24-1 and TRBJ2-5; D not certain. There are 15 residues in the CDR3. The germline V and J ends were trimmed by 4 bases and 2 bases, with 13 bases remaining between them. Germline lookup yields CDR1 KGHDR and CDR2 SFDVKD. CDR3 amino acids: CATSDPPPKQETQYF. DNA of the CDR3: TGTGCCACCAGTGACCCCCCCCCAAAACAAGAGACCCAGTACTTC.

The V gene is TRBV18, the J gene TRBJ2-7, with 10 bases fitting TRBD1. V trimming: 3 bases; J trimming: 7 bases; junction bases outside the gene matches: 3. This CDR3 comprises 13 residues. Looked up from germline, CDR1 is KGHSH and CDR2 is LQKENI. This CDR3 is CASSPDRGFEQYF. The CDR3 bases are TGTGCCAGCTCACCGGACAGGGGGTTTGAGCAGTACTTC.

CDR3 in amino acids: CASSSRRVAGANVLTF. CDR3 nucleotide sequence: TGTGCCAGCAGCTCCCGGCGGGTTGCTGGGGCCAACGTCCTGACTTTC. V and J are TRBV7-9 and TRBJ2-6, with D tentatively TRBD2 (5 bases). Germline V gives CDR1 SEHNR, CDR2 FQNEAQ (reference sequence). The CDR3 has 16 amino acids. V lost 4 bases and J 2 bases, leaving 12 bases between the germline ends.

This clone was observed once. The V and J genes are TRBV2 and TRBJ1-3; D unclear. The CDR3 is 13 amino acids. The germline V gene has CDR1 SNHLY and CDR2 FYNNEI. The V and J ends lost 9 bases and 2 bases respectively, with 11 bases between them. The CDR3 coding sequence is TGTGCCAGACATTTAGGAGCTGGAAACACCATATATTTT. This gives the protein CARHLGAGNTIYF.

As DNA, the CDR3 is TGTGCCAGCAGCTTGGCGGCTAGCGGCATTAATTCACCCCTCCACTTT. It yields the protein CASSLAASGINSPLHF. The chain links TRBV5-4 to TRBJ1-6; D ambiguous. Trimming took off 0 bases at V and 6 bases at J, with 13 bases between the two ends. This CDR3 contains 16 residues. The germline gives CDR1 SGHNT, CDR2 YYREEE (reference sequence).

This chain's CDR3 is CASSGGDTDTQYF. The DNA of the CDR3 is TGTGCCAGTAGTGGCGGGGACACAGATACGCAGTATTTT. This chain connects TRBV19 to TRBJ2-3, with D perhaps matching TRBD2 (6 bases). This CDR3 is built from 13 residues. V was trimmed by 5 bases and J by 2 bases, leaving 8 bases between them. Germline V lookup: CDR1 LNHDA, CDR2 SQIVND (reference sequence). Full variable domain (rest looked up from reference TRBV19 and TRBJ2-3): DGGITQSPKYLFRKEGQNVTLSCEQNLNHDAMYWYRQDPGQGLRLIYYSQIVNDFQKGDIAEGYSVSREKKESFPLTVTSAQKNPTAFYLCASSGGDTDTQYFGPGTRLTVL.